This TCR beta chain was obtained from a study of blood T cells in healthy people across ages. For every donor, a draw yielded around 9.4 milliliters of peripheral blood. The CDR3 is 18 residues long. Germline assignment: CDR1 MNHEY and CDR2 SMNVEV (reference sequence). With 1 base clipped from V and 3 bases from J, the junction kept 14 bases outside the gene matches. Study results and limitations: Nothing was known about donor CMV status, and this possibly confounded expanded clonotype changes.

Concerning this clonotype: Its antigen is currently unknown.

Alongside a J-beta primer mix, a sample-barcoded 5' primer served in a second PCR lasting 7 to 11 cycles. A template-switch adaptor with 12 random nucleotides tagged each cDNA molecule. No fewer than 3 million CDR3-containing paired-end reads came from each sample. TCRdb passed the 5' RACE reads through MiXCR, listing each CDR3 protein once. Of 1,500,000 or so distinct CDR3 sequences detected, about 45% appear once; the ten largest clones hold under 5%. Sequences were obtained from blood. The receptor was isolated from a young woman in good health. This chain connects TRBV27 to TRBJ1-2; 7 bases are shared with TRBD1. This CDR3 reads CASSLLSPGGTVYYGYTF. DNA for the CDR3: TGTGCCAGCAGTTTATTGTCCCCGGGAGGGACAGTTTACTATGGCTACACCTTC.